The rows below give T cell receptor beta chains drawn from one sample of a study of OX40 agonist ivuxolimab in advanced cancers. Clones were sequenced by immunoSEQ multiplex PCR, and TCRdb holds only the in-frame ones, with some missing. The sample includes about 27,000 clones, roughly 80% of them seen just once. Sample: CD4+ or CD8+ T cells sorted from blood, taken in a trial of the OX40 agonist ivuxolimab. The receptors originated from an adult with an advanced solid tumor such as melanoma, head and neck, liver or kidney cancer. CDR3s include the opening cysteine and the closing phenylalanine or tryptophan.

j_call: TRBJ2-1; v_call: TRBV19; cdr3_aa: CASSIRQGVYNEQFF
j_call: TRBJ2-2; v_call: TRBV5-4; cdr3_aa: CAIYDGTGNTGELFF
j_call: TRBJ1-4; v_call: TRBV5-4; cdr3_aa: CASSRDTREKLFF
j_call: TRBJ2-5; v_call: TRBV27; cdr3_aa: CASRKTSGRRETQYF
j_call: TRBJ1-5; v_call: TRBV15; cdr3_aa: CATNTLWDRVNQPQHF
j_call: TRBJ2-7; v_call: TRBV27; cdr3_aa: CASSLAGTGGPEQYF
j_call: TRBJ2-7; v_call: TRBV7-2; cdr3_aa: CASSSTSYEQYF
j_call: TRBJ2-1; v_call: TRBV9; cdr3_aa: CASSGLAGINEQFF
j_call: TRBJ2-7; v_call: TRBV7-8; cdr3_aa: CASSRAGATYEQYF
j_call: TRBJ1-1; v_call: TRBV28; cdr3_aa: CASSPGGEGTEAFF
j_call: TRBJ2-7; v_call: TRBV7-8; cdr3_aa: CASSLVPGFDEQYF
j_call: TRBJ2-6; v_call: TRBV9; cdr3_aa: CASSVATSGSGANVLTF
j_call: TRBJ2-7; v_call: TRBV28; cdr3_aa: CASSLGQGPIYEQYF
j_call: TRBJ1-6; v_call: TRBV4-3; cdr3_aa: CASSQGRGTYNSPLHF
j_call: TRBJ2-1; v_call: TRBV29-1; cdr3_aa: CSATGGYNEQFF
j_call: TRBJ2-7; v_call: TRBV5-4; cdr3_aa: CASSFTGVDEQYF
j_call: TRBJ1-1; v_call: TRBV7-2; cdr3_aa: CASRPTHLPEAFF
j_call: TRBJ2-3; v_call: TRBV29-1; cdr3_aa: CSVGTSGRVADTQYF
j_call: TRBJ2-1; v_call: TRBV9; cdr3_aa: CASSPHQASGYNEQFF
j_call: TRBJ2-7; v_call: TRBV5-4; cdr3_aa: CASSLEPGSYEQYF
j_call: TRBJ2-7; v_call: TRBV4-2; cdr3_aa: CASSQDIGSSYEQYF
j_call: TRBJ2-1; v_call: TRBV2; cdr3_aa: CASSGGQGKGNEQFF
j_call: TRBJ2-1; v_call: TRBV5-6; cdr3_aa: CASSPGQGYNEQFF
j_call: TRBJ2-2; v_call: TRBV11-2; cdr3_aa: CASSLVGPYTGELFF